Presented here are 3 T cell receptor beta chains from one specimen sequenced in a study of T-cell memory formation after mild COVID-19. Using its own MiXCR run on the 5' RACE reads, TCRdb lists one record per CDR3 protein. Of about 500,000 distinct CDR3 sequences listed, over 20% are singletons. Sample: PBMCs or a T cell subset sorted from them (not recorded which). The receptor source for this set is an adult woman who had mild COVID-19 (a few samples of this study predate the infection). Cell type and time point are not known.

This clonotype was observed a handful of times. The chain is built from TRBV5-6 and TRBJ2-7, with 8 bases aligning to TRBD2. The trim removed 4 bases at V and 4 bases at J, leaving 16 bases unmatched. Germline CDR1 SGHDT, CDR2 YYEEEE. This CDR3 has 17 amino acids. The CDR3 coding sequence is TGTGCCAGCAGCCCCGGAGCGGGGGATCCTTACCCTTACGAGCAGTACTTC. This codes for CASSPGAGDPYPYEQYF.

This clonotype was found a few times. This chain connects TRBV24-1 to TRBJ2-3, with TRBD2 matching 7 bases. Germline loops: CDR1 KGHDR, CDR2 SFDVKD. CDR3 length: 17 residues. Trimming cost V 2 bases and J 0 bases; bases outside gene matches: 7. The CDR3 sequence: CATSDSSGMTSTDTQYF. CDR3 nucleotides: TGTGCCACCAGTGATTCTAGCGGCATGACTAGCACAGATACGCAGTATTTT.

In its sample, this clonotype was seen a few times. V usage is TRBV18 and J usage is TRBJ2-1; 7 positions agree with TRBD1. The V gene's germline CDR1 is KGHSH and CDR2 LQKENI. The CDR3 extends over 15 amino acids. V shed 4 bases, J shed 4 bases, and the junction held 7 bases outside the gene matches. CDR3 sequence (DNA): TGTGCCAGCTCACGTGGACAGGTCGAATACAATGAGCAGTTCTTC. It codes for CASSRGQVEYNEQFF.